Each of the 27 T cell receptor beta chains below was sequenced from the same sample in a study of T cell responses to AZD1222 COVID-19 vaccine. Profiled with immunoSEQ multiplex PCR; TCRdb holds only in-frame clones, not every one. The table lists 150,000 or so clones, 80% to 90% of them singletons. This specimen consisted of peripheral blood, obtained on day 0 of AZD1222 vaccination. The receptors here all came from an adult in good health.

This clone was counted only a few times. In DNA form, the CDR3 reads TGCAGCGTCCACGTTTCCGGGGAGCTGTTTTTT. Residues: CSVHVSGELFF. This sequence joins TRBV29-1 and TRBJ2-2; D gene unclear. Trimming stripped 6 bases from V and 6 bases from J, with 8 bases between. Germline CDR1 SQVTM, CDR2 ANQGSEA. The CDR3 is 11 residues long.

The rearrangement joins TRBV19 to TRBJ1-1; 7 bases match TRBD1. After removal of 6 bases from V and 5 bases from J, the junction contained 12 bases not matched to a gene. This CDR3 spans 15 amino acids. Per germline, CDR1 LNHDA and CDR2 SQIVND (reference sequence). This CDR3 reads CASRVDRDWPTEAFF. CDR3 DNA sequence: TGTGCCAGTAGGGTTGACAGGGATTGGCCTACTGAAGCTTTCTTT.

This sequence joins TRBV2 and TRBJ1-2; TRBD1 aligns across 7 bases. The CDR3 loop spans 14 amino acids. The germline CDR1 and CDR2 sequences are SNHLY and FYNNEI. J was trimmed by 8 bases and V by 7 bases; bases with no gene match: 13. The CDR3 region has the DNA TGTGCCAGCACATCGAGGGGGACAGCGGTAGGCTACACCTTC. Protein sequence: CASTSRGTAVGYTF.

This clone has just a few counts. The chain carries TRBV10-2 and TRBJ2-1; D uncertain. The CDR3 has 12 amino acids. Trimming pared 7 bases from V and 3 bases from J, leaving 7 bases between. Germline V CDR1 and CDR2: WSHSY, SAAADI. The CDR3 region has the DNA TGCGCCAGCACCTCGGACTACAATGAGCAGTTCTTC. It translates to CASTSDYNEQFF.

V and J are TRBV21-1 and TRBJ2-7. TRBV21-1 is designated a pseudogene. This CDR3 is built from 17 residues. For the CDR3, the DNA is TGTGCCAGCAGCAAAGAAGCCGTAACGGACCCACACTACGAGCAGTACTTC. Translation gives CASSKEAVTDPHYEQYF.

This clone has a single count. The CDR3 coding sequence is TGTGCCAGCAGCTTGACAGGGTTTGATTCACCCCTCCACTTT. It specifies CASSLTGFDSPLHF. The rearrangement uses TRBV7-6 and TRBJ1-6; 7 bases agree with TRBD1. Losses at the gene ends were 3 bases for V and 8 bases for J; bases not matched to a gene: 4. Germline V CDR1 and CDR2: SGHVS, FNYEAQ. CDR3 length: 14 residues.

CDR3 nucleotide sequence: TGTGCCAGTAAGAACAGGGGCTCTGGGGCCAACGTCCTGACTTTC. This sequence encodes CASKNRGSGANVLTF. This chain connects TRBV19 to TRBJ2-6; 7 bases line up with TRBD1. CDR3 length equals 15 residues. V trimming: 7 bases; J trimming: 0 bases; junction bases outside the gene matches: 3. Per the germline V gene, CDR1 is LNHDA and CDR2 is SQIVND (reference sequence).

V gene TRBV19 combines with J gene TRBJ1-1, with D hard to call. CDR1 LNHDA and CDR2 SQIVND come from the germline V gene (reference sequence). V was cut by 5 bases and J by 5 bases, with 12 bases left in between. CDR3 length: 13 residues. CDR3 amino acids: CASSLRGETEAFF. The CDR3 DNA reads TGTGCCAGTAGTTTACGGGGAGAAACTGAAGCTTTCTTT.

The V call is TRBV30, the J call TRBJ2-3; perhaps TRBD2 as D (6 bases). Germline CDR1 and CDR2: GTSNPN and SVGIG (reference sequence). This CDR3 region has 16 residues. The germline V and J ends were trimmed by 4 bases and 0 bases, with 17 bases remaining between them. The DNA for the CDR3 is TGTGCCTGGACCCGTTCGGGGGTCTCTAGCACAGATACGCAGTATTTT. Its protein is CAWTRSGVSSTDTQYF. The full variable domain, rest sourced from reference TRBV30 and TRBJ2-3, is SQTIHQWPATLVQPVGSPLSLECTVEGTSNPNLYWYRQAAGRGLQLLFYSVGIGQISSEVPQNLSASRPQDRQFILSSKKLLLSDSGFYLCAWTRSGVSSTDTQYFGPGTRLTVL.

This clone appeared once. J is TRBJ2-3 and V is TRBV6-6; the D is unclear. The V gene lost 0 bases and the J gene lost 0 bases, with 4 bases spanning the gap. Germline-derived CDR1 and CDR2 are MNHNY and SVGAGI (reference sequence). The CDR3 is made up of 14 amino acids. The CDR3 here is CASSYSTSTDTQYF. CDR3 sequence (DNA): TGTGCCAGCAGTTACTCAACGAGCACAGATACGCAGTATTTT.

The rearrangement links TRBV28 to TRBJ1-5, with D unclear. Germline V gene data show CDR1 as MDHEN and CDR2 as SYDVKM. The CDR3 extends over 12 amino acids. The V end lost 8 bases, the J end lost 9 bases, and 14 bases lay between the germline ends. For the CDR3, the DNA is TGTGCCAGCCGAGGTGGAGTTAGGCCCCAGCATTTT. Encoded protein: CASRGGVRPQHF.

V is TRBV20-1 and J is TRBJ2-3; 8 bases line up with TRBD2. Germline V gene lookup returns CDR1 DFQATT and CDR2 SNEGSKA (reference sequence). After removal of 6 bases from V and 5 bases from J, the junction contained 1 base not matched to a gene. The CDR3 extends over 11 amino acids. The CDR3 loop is CSAGLGDTQYF. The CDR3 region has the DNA TGCAGTGCGGGACTAGGAGATACGCAGTATTTT.

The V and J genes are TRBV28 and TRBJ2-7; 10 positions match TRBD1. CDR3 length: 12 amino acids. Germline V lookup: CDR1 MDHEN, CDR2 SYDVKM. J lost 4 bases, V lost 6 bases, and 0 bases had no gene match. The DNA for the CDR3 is TGTGCCAGCAGGGGACAGGGGTACGAGCAGTACTTC. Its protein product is CASRGQGYEQYF.

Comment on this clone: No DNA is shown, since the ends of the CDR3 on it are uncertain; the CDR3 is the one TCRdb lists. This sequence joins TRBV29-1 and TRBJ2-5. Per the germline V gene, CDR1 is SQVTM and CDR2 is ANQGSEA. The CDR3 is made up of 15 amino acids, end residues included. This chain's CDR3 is CSVPLRAGRGRTQYF.

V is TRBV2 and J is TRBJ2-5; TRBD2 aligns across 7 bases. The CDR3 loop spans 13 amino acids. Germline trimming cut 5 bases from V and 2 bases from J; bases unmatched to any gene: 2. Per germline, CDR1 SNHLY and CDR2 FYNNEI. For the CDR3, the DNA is TGTGCCAGCAGTAAGGGACTACAAGAGACCCAGTACTTC. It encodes CASSKGLQETQYF.

The CDR3 is CASSAQANYGYTF. CDR3 nucleotides: TGTGCCAGCTCAGCCCAAGCTAACTATGGCTACACCTTC. V and J are TRBV18 and TRBJ1-2, with D uncertain. CDR3 length equals 13 residues. CDR1 and CDR2 from the germline V gene are KGHSH and LQKENI. Trimming took off 5 bases at V and 0 bases at J, with 7 bases between the two ends. The full variable domain, with the rest looked up from reference TRBV18 and TRBJ1-2, is NAGVMQNPRHLVRRRGQEARLRCSPMKGHSHVYWYRQLPEEGLKFMVYLQKENIIDESGMPKERFSAEFPKEGPSILRIQQVVRGDSAAYFCASSAQANYGYTFGSGTRLTVV.

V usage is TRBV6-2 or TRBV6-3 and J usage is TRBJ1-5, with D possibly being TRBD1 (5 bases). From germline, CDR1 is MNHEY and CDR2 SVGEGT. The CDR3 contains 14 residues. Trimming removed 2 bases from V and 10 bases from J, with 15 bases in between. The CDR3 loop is CASSYQRGVIPQHF. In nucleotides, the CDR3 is TGTGCCAGCAGTTACCAGAGAGGGGTCATCCCCCAGCATTTT.

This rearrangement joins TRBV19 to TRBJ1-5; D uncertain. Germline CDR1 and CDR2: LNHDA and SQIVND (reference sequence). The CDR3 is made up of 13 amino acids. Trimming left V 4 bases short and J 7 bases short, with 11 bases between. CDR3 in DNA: TGTGCCAGTAGTACACGGCATGGGCAGCCCCAGCATTTT. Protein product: CASSTRHGQPQHF.

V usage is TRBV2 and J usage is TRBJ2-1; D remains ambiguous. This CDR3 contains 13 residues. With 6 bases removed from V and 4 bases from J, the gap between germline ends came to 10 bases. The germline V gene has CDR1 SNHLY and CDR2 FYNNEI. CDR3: CASRPGSYNEQFF. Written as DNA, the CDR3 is TGTGCCAGCAGGCCCGGATCTTACAATGAGCAGTTCTTC.

CDR3 amino acids: CASRNGREWGGAFF. The DNA of the CDR3 is TGTGCCAGCAGAAACGGTCGAGAATGGGGTGGGGCTTTCTTT. The J gene is TRBJ1-1, the V gene TRBV6-5, with D uncertain. Trimming left V 6 bases short and J 11 bases short, with 22 bases between. This CDR3 has 14 amino acids. Germline V gives CDR1 MNHEY, CDR2 SVGAGI.

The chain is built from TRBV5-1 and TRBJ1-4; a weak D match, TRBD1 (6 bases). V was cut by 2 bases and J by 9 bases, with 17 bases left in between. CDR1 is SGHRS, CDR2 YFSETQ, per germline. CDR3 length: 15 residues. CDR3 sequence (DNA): TGCGCCAGCAGCTTATCTGGGGACACAGGGAAAAAACTGTTTTTT. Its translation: CASSLSGDTGKKLFF.

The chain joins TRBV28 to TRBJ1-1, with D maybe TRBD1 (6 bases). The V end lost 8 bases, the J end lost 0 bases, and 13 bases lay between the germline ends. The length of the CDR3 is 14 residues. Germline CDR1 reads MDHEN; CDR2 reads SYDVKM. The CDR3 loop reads CASRTGTMNTEAFF. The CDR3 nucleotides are TGTGCCAGCCGCACAGGGACCATGAACACTGAAGCTTTCTTT.

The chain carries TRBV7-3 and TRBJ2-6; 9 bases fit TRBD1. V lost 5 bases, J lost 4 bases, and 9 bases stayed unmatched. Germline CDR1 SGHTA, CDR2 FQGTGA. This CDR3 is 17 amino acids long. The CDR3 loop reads CASSPSGQGSGANVLTF. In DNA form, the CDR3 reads TGTGCCAGCAGCCCATCCGGACAGGGGTCCGGGGCCAACGTCCTGACTTTC.

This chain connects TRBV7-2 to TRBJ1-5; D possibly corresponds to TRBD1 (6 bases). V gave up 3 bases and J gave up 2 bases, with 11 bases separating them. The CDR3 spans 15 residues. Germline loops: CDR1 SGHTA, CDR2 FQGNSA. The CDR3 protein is CASSLRQVGNQPQHF. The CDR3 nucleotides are TGTGCCAGCAGCTTGAGACAGGTGGGCAATCAGCCCCAGCATTTT.

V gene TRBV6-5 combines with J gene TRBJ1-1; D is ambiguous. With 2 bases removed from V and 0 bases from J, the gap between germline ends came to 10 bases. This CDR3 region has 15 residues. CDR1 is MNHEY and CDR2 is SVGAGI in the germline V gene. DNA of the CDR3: TGTGCCAGCAGTTACGGGATTGAATTGAACACTGAAGCTTTCTTT. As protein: CASSYGIELNTEAFF.

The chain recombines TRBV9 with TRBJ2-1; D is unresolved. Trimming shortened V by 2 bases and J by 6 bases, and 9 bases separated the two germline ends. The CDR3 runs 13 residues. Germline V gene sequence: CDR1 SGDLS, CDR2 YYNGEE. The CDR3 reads CASSVFVGNEQFF. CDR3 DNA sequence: TGTGCCAGCAGCGTTTTCGTGGGCAATGAGCAGTTCTTC.

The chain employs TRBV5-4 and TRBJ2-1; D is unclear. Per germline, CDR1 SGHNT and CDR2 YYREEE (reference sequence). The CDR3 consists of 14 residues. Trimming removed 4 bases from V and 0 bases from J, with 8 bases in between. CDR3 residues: CASSRPSSYNEQFF. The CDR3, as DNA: TGTGCCAGCAGCCGACCTAGCTCCTACAATGAGCAGTTCTTC.